The T cell receptor (beta chain) under discussion was sequenced for a study of T cells after yellow fever vaccination. Germline V gene data show CDR1 as SGHTA and CDR2 as FQGTGA. The V gene lost 4 bases and the J gene lost 5 bases, with 9 bases spanning the gap. The CDR3 totals 13 residues. In TCRdb, the 5' RACE reads were re-called with MiXCR into one record per CDR3 protein. Among hundreds of thousands of distinct CDR3 sequences listed, 8.7% were seen once. This sample comprised CD4+ T cells sorted from PBMCs, obtained 5 days after the yellow fever booster vaccination. This chain joins TRBV7-3 and TRBJ2-1; no firm D call. The receptor comes from a man aged 18 to 30 who received the YFV17D yellow fever vaccine. CDR3 DNA sequence: TGTGCCAGCAGCTCCGCTTGGGACAATGAGCAGTTCTTC. Its translation is CASSSAWDNEQFF. Together with reference TRBV7-3 and TRBJ2-1, the CDR3 gives the full variable domain: GAGVSQTPSNKVTEKGKYVELRCDPISGHTALYWYRQSLGQGPEFLIYFQGTGAADDSGLPNDRFFAVRPEGSVSTLKIQRTERGDSAVYLCASSSAWDNEQFFGPGTRLTVL.